These 13 T cell receptor beta chains came from one sample sequenced in a study of T cell clonality in common variable immunodeficiency. Clones were sequenced by immunoSEQ multiplex PCR, and TCRdb holds only the in-frame ones, with some missing. The sample was found to contain about 66,000 clones, and every one recurs. Sequencing was performed on peripheral blood mononuclear cells. The receptors stem from a person aged 18-69 years in good health.

This clone was seen repeatedly, ten times or more. With the read ending 3 residues before the CDR3 end, the germline J gene is used to fill in that end. The rearrangement links TRBV4-2 to TRBJ2-1; 9 bases agree with TRBD1. There are 15 residues in the CDR3. The V and J ends lost 0 bases and 7 bases, in that order; junction bases with no gene match: 4. Germline V lookup: CDR1 LGHNA, CDR2 YNFKEQ. The sequenced CDR3 bases are TGTGCCAGCAGCCAAGATACAGGGGGCGTGAATGAG. Protein sequence: CASSQDTGGVNE. The whole CDR3 protein is CASSQDTGGVNEQFF.

Many counts were recorded for this clone. Read data end 3 residues before the CDR3 end; the end is taken from the germline J gene. The V call is TRBV14, the J call TRBJ1-1; D is unclear. CDR1 SGHDN and CDR2 FVKESK come from the germline V gene. The CDR3 spans 12 residues. This CDR3 reads CASSQDRAEAFF. The covered CDR3 bases are TGTGCCAGCAGCCAAGACCGCGCGGAA.

In this sample, this clone turned up many times. The read is 3 residues too short to cover the CDR3 end, so that end is filled in from the germline J gene. The chain recombines TRBV19 with TRBJ1-3, with unresolved D. Trimming took 5 bases from V and 7 from J, leaving 12 bases between them. Germline CDR1 reads LNHDA; CDR2 reads SQIVND (reference sequence). The length of the CDR3 is 13 residues. The CDR3 DNA, read in part, is TGTGCCAGTAGTTCGGGTGTATGGAACACC. Protein product: CASSSGVWNT. The complete CDR3 sequence is CASSSGVWNTIYF. Supplemented by reference TRBV19 and TRBJ1-3, the full variable domain reads DGGITQSPKYLFRKEGQNVTLSCEQNLNHDAMYWYRQDPGQGLRLIYYSQIVNDFQKGDIAEGYSVSREKKESFPLTVTSAQKNPTAFYLCASSSGVWNTIYFGEGSWLTVV.

This clone was recorded at least ten times. Read coverage stops 3 residues before the CDR3 terminus; the germline J gene supplies the remainder. The J gene is TRBJ2-2, the V gene TRBV5-1; tentatively, D is TRBD2 (5 bases). Trimming removed 2 bases at V and 5 bases at J, with 7 bases between. There are 13 residues in the CDR3. Germline V gives CDR1 SGHRS, CDR2 YFSETQ. CDR3 residues: CASSFSVTGELFF. CDR3 DNA, as far as it was read: TGCGCCAGCAGCTTTAGCGTGACCGGGGAG.

This clone was counted many times. With the read ending 3 residues before the CDR3 end, the germline J gene is used to fill in that end. This chain joins TRBV20-1 and TRBJ2-5, with TRBD2 matching over 14 bases. V lost 6 bases and J lost 7; bases outside the gene matches: 16. This CDR3 has 17 amino acids. CDR1 DFQATT and CDR2 SNEGSKA come from the germline V gene (reference sequence). The CDR3 bases that were read are TGCAGTGCGGCCGGGACTAGCGGGAGTCTCAGTCTGGGGACC. Translation: CSAAGTSGSLSLGT. Given in full, the CDR3 is CSAAGTSGSLSLGTQYF.

This clone was counted at least ten times. The observed sequence ends 3 residues before the CDR3 terminus, with the missing tail filled in from the germline J gene. The chain has TRBV5-4 and TRBJ2-3, with D tentatively TRBD2 (5 bases). V lost 6 bases and J lost 6, with 14 bases in between. In germline, CDR1 is SGHNT, CDR2 YYREEE (reference sequence). The length of the CDR3 is 13 residues. CDR3 sequence: CASKLDFLDTQYF. The sequenced part of the CDR3 DNA is TGTGCCAGCAAACTGGACTTTTTGGATACG.

This clone was recorded at least ten times. The read terminates 3 residues ahead of where the CDR3 ends, so the germline J gene completes it. The V and J genes are TRBV20-1 and TRBJ1-2; unclear D gene. Germline-derived CDR1 and CDR2 are DFQATT and SNEGSKA (reference sequence). CDR3 length equals 10 residues. Trimming pared 5 bases from V and 6 bases from J, leaving 7 bases between. The CDR3 DNA, read in part, is TGCAGTGCTGCCACACATGGC. Translation: CSAATHG. The full-length CDR3 reads as CSAATHGYTF.

As regards this clone: The read ends 3 residues shy of where the CDR3 ends; the end is completed using the germline J gene. This sequence joins TRBV7-9 and TRBJ2-7; 9 bases are a match to TRBD2. Trimming at V came to 6 bases and at J to 2 bases, leaving 8 bases not matched to a gene. Germline values: CDR1 SEHNR, CDR2 FQNEAQ (reference sequence). The CDR3 runs 15 residues. The CDR3 spells CASSSSGRRPYEQYF. CDR3 bases read: TGTGCCAGCAGTTCGAGCGGGAGGAGGCCCTACGAG.

This clone was detected ten times or more. CDR3 DNA (partial): TGCAGTGCTAGTAGGAAGTTTAAGGGAGAGACC. It specifies CSASRKFKGET. The CDR3 reads in full as CSASRKFKGETQYF. The chain is built from TRBV20-1 and TRBJ2-5, with D hard to call. The read stops 3 residues short of the end of the CDR3; the missing end is completed from the germline J gene. The V and J ends lost 3 bases and 4 bases respectively, with 15 bases between them. This CDR3 comprises 14 residues. Germline V CDR1 and CDR2: DFQATT, SNEGSKA (reference sequence).

This clone occurred many times. The read gets to within 3 residues of the CDR3 end, and the germline J gene fills in the rest. The genes are TRBV19 and TRBJ2-7; D gene unclear. V lost 3 bases, J lost 0 bases, and 12 bases lay in between. Looked up from germline, CDR1 is LNHDA and CDR2 is SQIVND (reference sequence). The CDR3 length is 15 residues. The sequenced part of the CDR3 DNA is TGTGCCAGTAGTATCGGCGGCACCAGCTCCTACGAG. This gives the protein CASSIGGTSSYE. The whole CDR3 sequence reads CASSIGGTSSYEQYF. Full variable domain (missing parts from reference TRBV19 and TRBJ2-7): DGGITQSPKYLFRKEGQNVTLSCEQNLNHDAMYWYRQDPGQGLRLIYYSQIVNDFQKGDIAEGYSVSREKKESFPLTVTSAQKNPTAFYLCASSIGGTSSYEQYFGPGTRLTVT.

The sample holds many counts of this clone. The read falls 3 residues short of the CDR3 end, and the missing part is taken from the germline J gene. J is TRBJ2-3 and V is TRBV19; 8 positions agree with TRBD1. Germline assignment: CDR1 LNHDA and CDR2 SQIVND (reference sequence). The CDR3 covers 14 residues. V lost 3 bases, J lost 6 bases, and 5 bases stayed unmatched. The CDR3: CASSIDRGGDTQYF. The sequenced CDR3 bases are TGTGCCAGTAGTATCGACAGGGGTGGCGATACG. The full variable domain, in which reference TRBV19 and TRBJ2-3 provide the parts outside the CDR3, is DGGITQSPKYLFRKEGQNVTLSCEQNLNHDAMYWYRQDPGQGLRLIYYSQIVNDFQKGDIAEGYSVSREKKESFPLTVTSAQKNPTAFYLCASSIDRGGDTQYFGPGTRLTVL.

This clone was seen ten or more times. The read ends 3 residues before the CDR3 terminus; that terminus is restored from the germline J gene. The rearrangement uses TRBV7-9 and TRBJ2-7, with TRBD1 matching over 8 bases. Losses at the gene ends were 3 bases for V and 0 bases for J; bases not matched to a gene: 4. Germline V gives CDR1 SEHNR, CDR2 FQNEAQ (reference sequence). This CDR3 has 15 residues. The CDR3 bases that were read are TGTGCCAGCAGCTTGCCGGGACAGGCCTCCTACGAG. It specifies CASSLPGQASYE. The entire CDR3 is CASSLPGQASYEQYF.

This clone was recorded at least ten times. The sequence runs out 3 residues before the end of the CDR3; the remainder is reconstructed from the germline J gene. The J gene is TRBJ2-7, the V gene TRBV5-1, with D possibly TRBD2 on 5 matching bases. Trimming removed 1 base from V and 1 base from J, with 12 bases in between. The CDR3 runs to 15 residues. Germline V gene sequence: CDR1 SGHRS, CDR2 YFSETQ. CDR3 DNA (partial): TGCGCCAGCAGCTTGTCCGTCGCGGGTTCCTACGAG. Its protein is CASSLSVAGSYE. The whole CDR3 sequence reads CASSLSVAGSYEQYF.